The 22 T cell receptor beta chains listed next were all sequenced from one sample in a study of shared clonotypes between healthy human individuals. Clones were read by immunoSEQ multiplex PCR, and TCRdb kept only the in-frame ones, dropping some. The repertoire consists of 2 million to 3 million clones, with approximately 93% occurring once and the leading ten covering about 0.34%. Material for sequencing was naive CD4+ T cells from PBMCs. Subset in this sample: CD45RA+ positively selected. The receptors derive from a man aged 18 to 30 in good health. Some clones in this sample may be carry-over from other donors' samples.

Regarding this clone: The missing conserved phenylalanine or tryptophan at the end of this CDR3 makes a read error likely. The DNA is left out, because the CDR3 cannot be placed on it with certainty; the CDR3 is given as TCRdb lists it. The chain carries TRBV7-3 and TRBJ2-7; the table's D call of TRBD2 was not tested on the DNA. Including both end residues, the CDR3 is 12 amino acids long. Germline loops: CDR1 SGHTA, CDR2 FQGTGA. The CDR3 spells CASSNAGRLALL.

The chain combines TRBV2 with TRBJ1-5, with a weak D call TRBD1 (6 bases). V was shortened by 6 bases and J by 0 bases, with 12 bases between the two germline ends. This CDR3 has 15 amino acids. Per the germline V gene, CDR1 is SNHLY and CDR2 is FYNNEI. The CDR3 region is CASSERTASNQPQHF. The CDR3 bases are TGTGCCAGCAGCGAGCGGACAGCTAGCAATCAGCCCCAGCATTTT.

The chain uses TRBV7-3 and TRBJ2-3, with a weak D call TRBD1 (5 bases). CDR1 SGHTA and CDR2 FQGTGA come from the germline V gene. The CDR3 sequence is 15 residues long. Trimming stripped 0 bases from V and 2 bases from J, with 9 bases between. In nucleotides, the CDR3 is TGTGCCAGCAGCTTAACGCTGACAGACACAGATACGCAGTATTTT. Translated: CASSLTLTDTDTQYF.

The V gene is TRBV28, the J gene TRBJ2-1, with 12 nucleotides matching TRBD2. The CDR3 extends over 15 amino acids. CDR1 MDHEN and CDR2 SYDVKM come from the germline V gene. Germline trimming cut 6 bases from V and 9 bases from J; bases unmatched to any gene: 9. CDR3 in DNA: TGTGCCAGCAGCCCCAGACCGGGACTAGCGGGTGAGCAGTTCTTC. Translating it yields CASSPRPGLAGEQFF.

This sequence joins TRBV2 and TRBJ1-5; a possible D gene is TRBD1 (5 bases). The germline V and J ends were trimmed by 7 bases and 2 bases, with 21 bases remaining between them. The CDR3 is 17 residues long. Germline V gene sequence: CDR1 SNHLY, CDR2 FYNNEI. The CDR3 bases are TGTGCCAGCACCCTCAGGGCCGACAGAGCAGGCAATCAGCCCCAGCATTTT. Amino acids: CASTLRADRAGNQPQHF.

The rearrangement joins TRBV28 to TRBJ1-3, with D perhaps matching TRBD1 (5 bases). The CDR3 is made up of 14 amino acids. CDR1 is MDHEN, CDR2 SYDVKM, per germline. The V gene lost 4 bases and the J gene lost 4 bases, with 11 bases spanning the gap. CDR3 DNA sequence: TGTGCCAGCAGTTCTCAGGGCGGGGGAAACACCATATATTTT. It yields the protein CASSSQGGGNTIYF. Using reference TRBV28 and TRBJ1-3 for the parts outside the CDR3, the full variable domain is DVKVTQSSRYLVKRTGEKVFLECVQDMDHENMFWYRQDPGLGLRLIYFSYDVKMKEKGDIPEGYSVSREKKERFSLILESASTNQTSMYLCASSSQGGGNTIYFGEGSWLTVV.

The V and J genes are TRBV21-1 and TRBJ1-5. TRBV21-1 is deemed a pseudogene. The CDR3 is 16 amino acids. In DNA, the CDR3 is TGTGCCAGCAGCAAGCCCGGACCTCGGGAGAATCAGCCCCAGCATTTT. It specifies CASSKPGPRENQPQHF.

Comment on this clone: Other DNA sequences in this sample translate to the same CDR3. The chain is built from TRBV19 and TRBJ1-2; D remains ambiguous. The V end lost 8 bases, the J end lost 4 bases, and 5 bases lay between the germline ends. Germline V gene lookup returns CDR1 LNHDA and CDR2 SQIVND (reference sequence). This CDR3 has 10 amino acids. The CDR3 here is CASSGYGYTF. DNA for the CDR3: TGTGCCAGTTCAGGCTATGGCTACACCTTC.

The chain joins TRBV6-1 to TRBJ1-2; D is unresolved. Deletions cut 0 bases from V and 6 bases from J, with 8 bases between. CDR1 is MNHNS, CDR2 SASEGT, per germline. This CDR3 is built from 13 residues. The CDR3 DNA is TGTGCCAGCAGTGAAGCAGGGCAGGATGGCTACACCTTC. Its translation is CASSEAGQDGYTF.

V and J are TRBV5-4 and TRBJ2-1; 14 bases agree with TRBD2. The junction had 10 bases not matched to a gene; V was cut back by 4 bases and J by 1 base. CDR1 and CDR2 from the germline V gene are SGHNT and YYREEE (reference sequence). The CDR3 consists of 19 residues. The CDR3 reads CASSPKTSGRAGSYNEQFF. In DNA form, the CDR3 reads TGTGCCAGCAGCCCCAAGACTAGCGGGAGGGCCGGATCCTACAATGAGCAGTTCTTC.

The chain couples TRBV28 to TRBJ1-5; 9 bases match TRBD1. Germline V CDR1 and CDR2: MDHEN, SYDVKM. V trimming: 5 bases; J trimming: 7 bases; junction bases outside the gene matches: 9. The CDR3 is 15 amino acids. The CDR3: CASSSGQGSGQPQHF. CDR3 bases: TGTGCCAGCAGTAGCGGACAGGGGAGCGGCCAGCCCCAGCATTTT. Full variable domain (remainder filled in from reference TRBV28 and TRBJ1-5): DVKVTQSSRYLVKRTGEKVFLECVQDMDHENMFWYRQDPGLGLRLIYFSYDVKMKEKGDIPEGYSVSREKKERFSLILESASTNQTSMYLCASSSGQGSGQPQHFGDGTRLSIL.

The chain is built from TRBV7-9 and TRBJ1-2; D is possibly TRBD1 (5 bases). From germline, CDR1 is SEHNR and CDR2 FQNEAQ (reference sequence). This CDR3 is built from 15 residues. V shed 5 bases and J shed 2 bases, with 15 bases lying between them. Here the CDR3 DNA reads TGTGCCAGCAGCGGAGACAGAGATTCGAACTATGGCTACACCTTC. It encodes CASSGDRDSNYGYTF.

The chain is built from TRBV4-3 and TRBJ2-1; D not certain. CDR1 and CDR2 (germline): LGHNA, YSLEER. The V and J ends lost 0 bases and 0 bases respectively, with 12 bases between them. This CDR3 is built from 17 residues. The CDR3 region is CASSQEASPSSYNEQFF. The CDR3 bases are TGCGCCAGCAGCCAAGAAGCCAGTCCGAGCTCCTACAATGAGCAGTTCTTC.

This sequence joins TRBV27 and TRBJ2-7; a weak D match, TRBD1 (5 bases). CDR3 length: 14 amino acids. Germline values: CDR1 MNHEY, CDR2 SMNVEV (reference sequence). Deletions cut 6 bases from V and 2 bases from J, with 14 bases between. The CDR3 protein is CASSPARDPYEQYF. The CDR3 DNA is TGTGCCAGCAGCCCAGCCAGGGATCCCTACGAGCAGTACTTC.

As to this clone: In the same sample, other DNA sequences code for this CDR3. The chain recombines TRBV7-9 with TRBJ2-5; 10 bases map to TRBD1. The J call is uncertain, as TRBJ2-7 better fits the DNA end. This CDR3 has 14 amino acids. Germline V gene sequence: CDR1 SEHNR, CDR2 FQNEAQ (reference sequence). The CDR3 loop reads CASSLTGTGDEQYF. Here the CDR3 DNA reads TGTGCCAGCAGCTTAACAGGGACAGGGGACGAGCAGTACTTC.

This clone was seen only once. The J gene is TRBJ1-5, the V gene TRBV2; TRBD1 matches 9 bases. V was pared by 6 bases and J by 2 bases, with 5 bases of the junction left unmatched. This CDR3 spans 15 amino acids. The germline V gene has CDR1 SNHLY and CDR2 FYNNEI. DNA for the CDR3: TGTGCCAGCAGCGGACAGGGGATAGGCAATCAGCCCCAGCATTTT. This encodes CASSGQGIGNQPQHF. The variable domain in full, with the rest retrieved from reference TRBV2 and TRBJ1-5, is EPEVTQTPSHQVTQMGQEVILRCVPISNHLYFYWYRQILGQKVEFLVSFYNNEISEKSEIFDDQFSVERPDGSNFTLKIRSTKLEDSAMYFCASSGQGIGNQPQHFGDGTRLSIL.

This clone was seen a single time. This may stem from a read error, because a much larger clone lies one nucleotide away. This same CDR3 is encoded by further DNA sequences in the sample. The J gene is TRBJ2-5, the V gene TRBV7-3; a possible D gene is TRBD1 (5 bases). Germline CDR1 reads SGHTA; CDR2 reads FQGTGA. The CDR3 has 13 residues. Trimming took 3 bases from V and 2 from J, leaving 7 bases between them. CDR3 region: CASSFDRQETQYF. Here the CDR3 DNA reads TGTGCCAGCAGCTTCGACAGACAAGAGACCCAGTACTTC.

The rearrangement uses TRBV5-4 and TRBJ1-2; D may be TRBD1 (6 bases). The V end was cut by 5 bases, the J end by 1 base, with 12 bases between. From germline, CDR1 is SGHNT and CDR2 YYREEE (reference sequence). CDR3 length equals 14 residues. CDR3 protein: CASSLRDNNYGYTF. The CDR3 nucleotides read TGTGCCAGCAGTCTCCGGGACAATAACTATGGCTACACCTTC.

Notes on this clone: Additional DNA sequences in this sample encode the identical CDR3. The chain is built from TRBV28 and TRBJ1-5; unclear D gene. Trimming took off 3 bases at V and 2 bases at J, with 8 bases between the two ends. Germline CDR1 and CDR2: MDHEN and SYDVKM. This CDR3 is 14 amino acids long. The CDR3 spells CASSLVRGNQPQHF. CDR3 coding DNA: TGTGCCAGCAGTTTGGTAAGGGGCAATCAGCCCCAGCATTTT.

The chain has TRBV7-2 and TRBJ2-7; 9 bases align to TRBD2. V lost 6 bases, J lost 5 bases, and 11 bases stayed unmatched. The CDR3 is 15 residues long. From germline, CDR1 is SGHTA and CDR2 FQGNSA. CDR3: CASRSPGLAFHEQYF. The CDR3, as DNA: TGTGCCAGCAGAAGTCCGGGACTAGCTTTCCACGAGCAGTACTTC.

The J gene is TRBJ2-3, the V gene TRBV11-2; D is ambiguous. V dropped 2 bases and J dropped 3 bases, with 15 bases sitting between them. CDR1 SGHAT and CDR2 FQNNGV come from the germline V gene. The CDR3 contains 16 residues. The CDR3: CASSLRFQERTDTQYF. Here the CDR3 DNA reads TGTGCCAGCAGCTTAAGGTTTCAGGAGCGTACAGATACGCAGTATTTT.

The genes are TRBV28 and TRBJ1-4, with no clear D. Trimming shortened V by 3 bases and J by 10 bases, and 18 bases separated the two germline ends. In germline, CDR1 is MDHEN, CDR2 SYDVKM. This CDR3 contains 15 residues. The DNA for the CDR3 is TGTGCCAGCAGTTTCGGCTCAGGAAGAGGCGGAAAACTGTTTTTT. Protein: CASSFGSGRGGKLFF.